The 9 T cell receptor beta chains presented below share a single source sample, sequenced in a study of CD8+ T cells in alopecia areata. RNA extraction was followed by reverse transcription into cDNA, which acted as the sequencing template. Assay used: immunoSEQ multiplex PCR; TCRdb lists only in-frame clones, some missing. The sample includes 210,000 or so clones, approximately 67% of them seen just once. Treatment defined: oral pan-JAK inhibitor, 5-10 mg twice daily. The sequencing used CD4+ T cells sorted from blood, collected around week 44, from a patient treated with tofacitinib. The receptor set was obtained from a human donor with alopecia areata.

This rearrangement joins TRBV7-9 to TRBJ2-7; TRBD1 matches at 8 bases. This CDR3 is 15 amino acids long. Germline CDR1 SEHNR, CDR2 FQNEAQ (reference sequence). The V and J ends lost 4 bases and 4 bases, in that order; junction bases with no gene match: 9. The CDR3 bases are TGTGCCAGCAGCTGGGGGACAGGAGGATCTTACGAGCAGTACTTC. Translation: CASSWGTGGSYEQYF.

This chain connects TRBV15 to TRBJ2-7; tentatively, D is TRBD2 (7 bases). Germline V gene sequence: CDR1 LNHNV, CDR2 YYDKDF (reference sequence). Trimming took 2 bases from V and 0 from J, leaving 20 bases between them. The CDR3 extends over 18 amino acids. This CDR3 reads CATSRKTPRGGSSYEQYF. CDR3 DNA sequence: TGTGCCACCAGCAGAAAAACGCCGAGGGGGGGCAGCTCCTACGAGCAGTACTTC.

The rearrangement uses TRBV19 and TRBJ1-2; 12 bases are a match to TRBD1. CDR1 is LNHDA, CDR2 SQIVND, per germline (reference sequence). V lost 5 bases, J lost 7 bases, and 11 bases stayed unmatched. This CDR3 has 16 residues. CDR3 residues: CASSALPGQGARGYTF. CDR3 nucleotides: TGTGCCAGTAGTGCGTTACCGGGACAGGGGGCGCGTGGCTACACCTTC.

The chain joins TRBV4-3 to TRBJ1-2; maybe TRBD1 (6 bases). V lost 0 bases, J lost 0 bases, and 8 bases lay in between. The CDR3 is 15 residues long. The germline V gene has CDR1 LGHNA and CDR2 YSLEER. The CDR3 spells CASSQEGGPNYGYTF. CDR3 DNA: TGCGCCAGCAGCCAAGAAGGGGGGCCTAACTATGGCTACACCTTC.

Points on this clone: This CDR3 is also generated by other DNA sequences in the sample. The chain links TRBV4-3 to TRBJ1-5, with D perhaps TRBD1 (5 bases). The V end lost 0 bases, the J end lost 4 bases, and 10 bases lay between the germline ends. CDR3 size: 15 residues. Per the germline V gene, CDR1 is LGHNA and CDR2 is YSLEER. The CDR3 sequence is CASSQDSTVNQPQHF. In DNA form, the CDR3 reads TGCGCCAGCAGCCAAGATTCGACAGTAAATCAGCCCCAGCATTTT.

CDR3 amino acids: CASVGGASSYNEQFF. CDR3 sequence (DNA): TGTGCCAGTGTCGGGGGGGCGAGCTCCTACAATGAGCAGTTCTTC. The rearrangement uses TRBV6-6 and TRBJ2-1; 8 bases map to TRBD2. This CDR3 has 15 residues. V trimming: 9 bases; J trimming: 0 bases; junction bases outside the gene matches: 7. In germline, CDR1 is MNHNY, CDR2 SVGAGI (reference sequence).

This chain joins TRBV30 and TRBJ1-1, with no clear D. Germline V gene lookup returns CDR1 GTSNPN and CDR2 SVGIG (reference sequence). The CDR3 runs 13 residues. The V end lost 0 bases, the J end lost 3 bases, and 8 bases lay between the germline ends. The CDR3 bases are TGTGCCTGGAGTGTTTCCGGGCACACTGAAGCTTTCTTT. This sequence encodes CAWSVSGHTEAFF.

V is TRBV14 and J is TRBJ1-2, with D maybe TRBD1 (5 bases). This CDR3 contains 13 residues. V gave up 4 bases and J gave up 4 bases, with 10 bases separating them. Germline V gene lookup returns CDR1 SGHDN and CDR2 FVKESK. The CDR3 is CASSPTATYGYTF. CDR3 nucleotide sequence: TGTGCCAGCAGCCCGACAGCCACCTATGGCTACACCTTC. The variable domain in full, with the rest retrieved from reference TRBV14 and TRBJ1-2, is EAGVTQFPSHSVIEKGQTVTLRCDPISGHDNLYWYRRVMGKEIKFLLHFVKESKQDESGMPNNRFLAERTGGTYSTLKVQPAELEDSGVYFCASSPTATYGYTFGSGTRLTVV.

The chain carries TRBV29-1 and TRBJ1-5; D remains unclear. Trimming took 7 bases from V and 3 from J, leaving 13 bases between them. CDR1 is SQVTM, CDR2 ANQGSEA, per germline. CDR3 length equals 13 residues. The CDR3 spells CSGSEGNNQPQHF. As DNA, the CDR3 is TGCAGCGGGTCGGAGGGCAACAATCAGCCCCAGCATTTT.